This T cell receptor (beta chain) emerged from a study of human T cells and chemical hapten exposure (dated by TCRdb to the early 2020s). For the study in its entirety: For sensitization, 2% DPC in acetone was applied to a roughly 2 cm by roughly 2 cm area of upper inner arm skin. Blood for TCR sequencing was provided by twenty-nine alopecia patients at one to four time points (pre-sensitization, 2, 6 and 24 weeks). Libraries were pooled for sequencing, and per-sample TCR yields varied mainly because of small differences in library volumes within the pool. Patch tests used Finn chambers with 0.01% DPC on the upper back, scored after 6 days by International Contact Dermatitis Research Group standards. Throughout the approximately 26-week study period, patients were also given weekly therapeutic DPC doses on the scalp. Blood samples were taken from patients before sensitization (week 0) and at 2, 6 and about 24 weeks after DPC sensitization. Peripheral blood TCR repertoire changes were tracked in vivo in alopecia patients during primary and secondary sensitization to the hapten diphenylcyclopropenone (DPC). Most of the patients in the cohort were female, and the cohort covered alopecia areata with under or over 50% scalp involvement, alopecia totalis and alopecia universalis. What the study reported, not specific to this receptor: Because all patients had alopecia, a presumed autoimmune disease, the immune response of the patients might differ from that of healthy individuals. After repeated subsampling, the strength of the expansion versus patch-test correlation and the threshold at which it became significant changed. Compared with pre-sensitization or healthy control sets, expanded TCRs formed significantly more large CDR3 similarity clusters, which is consistent with antigen-driven responses. The number of PT1 expanded TCRs positively correlated with patch test score, significant at thresholds 8, 16 and 32 but not 4. No change with DPC sensitization was found in the number of TCRs above 1 in 1000 frequency, and no evidence of global repertoire structure alterations was found.

Trimming takes 3 bases from V and 4 bases from J, and the germline ends sit 7 bases apart. The CDR3 has 13 amino acids, counting the end cysteine and phenylalanine. Only CDR3 DNA is held: 39 bases, read in frame from base 1. CDR1 and CDR2 were assigned from the germline V gene (reference sequence) as MNHEY and SMNVEV. This clonotype was observed at least ten times. This receptor's antigen is unknown. No base-level quality is on record; no much larger clone is a single base apart. In the paper's terms, the time point label means: patch test 2, 6 weeks after DPC sensitization. The treatment or condition label here, explained by the study, means: therapeutic diphenylcyclopropenone sensitization with weekly scalp DPC. At every patch-test visit, the blood draw took place before the patch test was put on. Patients were considered eligible if aged 18 to 70, diagnosed with alopecia and deemed suitable for DPC therapy, and patients were excluded if pregnant. Unfractionated whole blood was collected in Tempus Blood RNA tubes, and total RNA was extracted from that blood.

The library was produced with RACE. Sequencing was performed on a NextSeq 500. During library preparation, unique molecular identifiers were attached to individual cDNA molecules so that TCRs could be counted quantitatively and reproducibly. For every blood RNA sample, sequencing covered both the TCR alpha and TCR beta chains. On the authors' methods: The median number of TCRs per sample was approximately 96,000, ranging from about 20,000 to 750,000. The Decombinator software suite was used to annotate V, J and CDR3 in the TCR reads. For PS versus PT1 abundance plots, all samples were subsampled to the same number of TCRs (28,000). TCRs were defined as expanded if absent before sensitization and observed at least eight times at the 2-week time point. The public reads were reanalyzed by TCRdb: fastp trimming at Q25, MiXCR alignment, in-frame beta chains only. Entries that share a CDR3 protein sequence are merged under the most common genes and DNA. None of the V and J calls come from the authors' own analysis; TCRdb made them. The sample table holds about 40,000 distinct CDR3 sequences, of which roughly 3.3% were seen once. The ten largest account for 5.5% to 7.5% of the sample.

Specimen: whole blood, collected in connection with sensitization to the hapten diphenylcyclopropenone (DPC). The TCR originated in a man aged 35 to 55 with alopecia areata. Some clones in this sample may be carry-over from other donors' samples. The chain couples TRBV27 to TRBJ1-5; the D gene remains uncertain. Here is the DNA: TGTGCCAGCAGTTTCGAAGAAAATCAGCCCCAGCATTTT. Translated, this gives CASSFEENQPQHF.